Listed below are T cell receptor beta chains from one sample, sequenced in a study of blood T cell repertoires in COVID-19. Measured with immunoSEQ multiplex PCR; TCRdb has only the in-frame clones, and not every one. The sample has more than 250,000 clones, around nine tenths seen once. The sequenced material came from peripheral blood. The receptors were gathered from a man in his forties or fifties with active or convalescent COVID-19. CDR3s include the opening cysteine and the closing phenylalanine or tryptophan. A D gene is named only where the DNA matches it firmly. Size values are once, few and many counts, or a class for expanded clones, and some rows have none.

V gene	J gene	clone size	D gene	CDR3 protein	CDR3 DNA
TRBV3-1/TRBV3-2	TRBJ1-2	-	TRBD1	CASSQGAGYGYTF	TGTGCCAGCAGTCAGGGGGCGGGCTATGGCTACACCTTC
TRBV15	TRBJ1-2	-	-	CATAPGGRTIYGYTF	TGTGCCACCGCGCCTGGTGGGCGCACCATCTATGGCTACACCTTC
TRBV5-6	TRBJ2-2	-	-	CASSLAQGYRVGELFF	TGTGCCAGCAGCTTGGCACAGGGCTACCGGGTCGGGGAGCTGTTTTTT
TRBV5-1	TRBJ2-7	-	TRBD1	CASSFRTGSDYEQYF	TGCGCCAGCAGCTTCCGGACAGGTTCAGATTACGAGCAGTACTTC
TRBV27	TRBJ1-6	-	TRBD1	CASTPTGEGYSPLHF	TGTGCCAGCACCCCGACAGGGGAAGGTTATTCACCCCTCCACTTT
TRBV19	TRBJ1-6	-	-	CASSRRYNSPLHF	TGTGCCAGTTCGAGGAGATATAATTCACCCCTCCACTTT
TRBV2	TRBJ2-2	-	TRBD2	CASSERLAGDTGELFF	TGTGCCAGCAGTGAAAGGCTAGCGGGGGACACCGGGGAGCTGTTTTTT
TRBV7-2	TRBJ2-1	few	TRBD2	CASSPTSGGPSYNEQFF	TGTGCCAGCAGTCCGACTAGCGGGGGGCCCTCCTACAATGAGCAGTTCTTC
TRBV2	TRBJ1-4	-	-	CASSETAAFANEKLFF	TGTGCCAGCAGTGAAACAGCCGCCTTTGCTAATGAAAAACTGTTTTTT
TRBV9	TRBJ1-2	-	-	CASSPTSDSYGYTF	TGTGCCAGCAGCCCTACTTCGGACAGCTATGGCTACACCTTC
TRBV19	TRBJ1-5	few	TRBD1	CASSPQGDQPQHF	TGTGCCAGTAGCCCTCAGGGGGATCAGCCCCAGCATTTT
TRBV19	TRBJ1-1	-	TRBD1	CASRGLTGGHTEAFF	TGTGCCAGTAGGGGGTTGACAGGGGGCCACACTGAAGCTTTCTTT
TRBV6-4	TRBJ2-3	-	TRBD1	CASSPQGMGDTQYF	TGTGCCAGCAGTCCACAGGGGATGGGAGATACGCAGTATTTT
TRBV30	TRBJ1-2	few	-	CAWSVLGLSGPFTF	TGTGCCTGGAGTGTACTAGGCTTGTCAGGCCCTTTCACCTTC
TRBV2	TRBJ2-1	-	TRBD2	CASSEREGLEQFF	TGTGCCAGCAGTGAAAGGGAGGGACTTGAGCAGTTCTTC
TRBV24-1	TRBJ1-1	-	TRBD1	CATRDRGAAGNTEAFF	TGTGCCACCAGAGACAGGGGCGCCGCCGGGAACACTGAAGCTTTCTTT
TRBV6-5	TRBJ1-4	-	TRBD1	CASSYSGTGVEKLFF	TGTGCCAGCAGTTACTCGGGGACAGGCGTCGAAAAACTGTTTTTT
TRBV30	TRBJ1-3	-	-	CAWSGRHNSGNTIYF	TGTGCCTGGAGTGGAAGACATAACTCTGGAAACACCATATATTTT
TRBV11-3	TRBJ1-1	-	TRBD1	CASSRQGMNTEAFF	TGTGCCAGCAGCCGACAGGGGATGAACACTGAAGCTTTCTTT
TRBV29-1	TRBJ2-3	-	-	CSVGGGGRDYTDTQYF	TGCAGCGTTGGTGGGGGGGGCAGGGACTACACAGATACGCAGTATTTT
TRBV28	TRBJ2-7	-	TRBD2	CASSLRTSSHEQYF	TGTGCCAGCAGTCTCCGGACTAGCTCCCACGAGCAGTACTTC
TRBV7-9	TRBJ2-7	-	-	CASSLIEGHEQYF	TGTGCCAGCAGCTTAATAGAGGGCCACGAGCAGTACTTC
TRBV7-3	TRBJ2-3	-	-	CASSFGGGPADTQYF	TGTGCCAGCAGCTTTGGAGGAGGGCCGGCAGATACGCAGTATTTT
TRBV9	TRBJ2-7	-	TRBD1	CASSVGQGSPYEQYF	TGTGCCAGCAGCGTGGGACAGGGATCCCCCTACGAGCAGTACTTC
TRBV28	TRBJ1-5	-	-	CMTGDSNQPQHF	TGCATGACAGGAGATAGCAATCAGCCCCAGCATTTT
TRBV4-2	TRBJ2-3	-	TRBD1	CASSQDRQGYRDTQYF	TGTGCCAGCAGCCAAGATCGACAGGGTTACAGAGATACGCAGTATTTT
TRBV15	TRBJ2-7	-	-	CATSRGGAISYEQYF	TGTGCCACCAGCAGAGGAGGCGCGATCTCCTACGAGCAGTACTTC
TRBV2	TRBJ2-5	-	-	CASSGGTRPQETQYF	TGTGCCAGCAGTGGCGGTACCCGTCCCCAAGAGACCCAGTACTTC
TRBV12-3/TRBV12-4	TRBJ2-3	-	-	CASSSALVTQYF	TGTGCCAGCAGTTCAGCACTAGTTACGCAGTATTTT
TRBV10-3	TRBJ1-2	-	TRBD1	CAISESIRDRVAGYTF	TGTGCCATCAGTGAGTCGATCCGGGACAGGGTCGCTGGCTACACCTTC
TRBV2	TRBJ1-2	-	-	CASKARANYGYTF	TGTGCCAGCAAGGCCAGGGCTAACTATGGCTACACCTTC
TRBV27	TRBJ2-1	-	TRBD1	CASSRLLGQGLLSYNEQFF	TGTGCCAGCAGTCGCCTATTGGGACAGGGGCTTCTCTCCTACAATGAGCAGTTCTTC
TRBV10-3	TRBJ1-5	-	-	CAISGAGEGQPQHF	TGTGCCATCAGTGGGGCAGGGGAGGGTCAGCCCCAGCATTTT
TRBV2	TRBJ1-5	-	TRBD1	CASSARQGSNQPQHF	TGTGCCAGCAGCGCCAGACAGGGTAGCAATCAGCCCCAGCATTTT
TRBV21-1	TRBJ2-3	-	-	CASSRPGQGSDTQYF	TGTGCCAGCAGCAGACCGGGACAGGGCTCAGATACGCAGTATTTT
TRBV19	TRBJ1-6	-	TRBD1	CASMGQAGDNSPLHF	TGTGCCAGTATGGGACAGGCGGGTGATAATTCACCCCTCCACTTT
TRBV5-5	TRBJ1-2	-	-	CASSPAPGLGDYGYTF	TGTGCCAGCAGCCCCGCCCCGGGACTGGGGGACTATGGCTACACCTTC
TRBV10-3	TRBJ1-5	-	-	CAISESGGADSNQPQHF	TGTGCCATCAGTGAGTCTGGGGGCGCGGATAGCAATCAGCCCCAGCATTTT
TRBV4-2	TRBJ2-3	-	-	CASSQEITAFTDTQYF	TGTGCCAGCAGCCAAGAGATAACAGCCTTCACAGATACGCAGTATTTT
TRBV28	TRBJ2-7	-	TRBD2	CASSHSSGQSSYEQYF	TGTGCCAGCAGCCATTCTAGCGGCCAGAGCTCCTACGAGCAGTACTTC
TRBV12-5	TRBJ2-1	once	-	CASGLVLGGQNEQFF	TGTGCTAGTGGTTTGGTACTCGGGGGGCAGAATGAGCAGTTCTTC
TRBV4-3	TRBJ2-1	-	-	CASSTLAGNYNEQFF	TGCGCCAGCAGCACCCTTGCGGGGAACTACAATGAGCAGTTCTTC
TRBV3-1/TRBV3-2	TRBJ2-4	-	-	CASSHGGAKNIQYF	TGTGCCAGCAGCCACGGGGGAGCCAAAAACATTCAGTACTTC
TRBV13	TRBJ1-2	-	-	CASSFSGERRYGYTF	TGTGCCAGCAGCTTTTCAGGGGAGAGGAGATATGGCTACACCTTC